Following are 7 T cell receptor beta chains from one sample sequenced in a study of T-cell reconstitution after alpha-beta-depleted transplantation in children. Construction of the TCRbeta library involved unique molecular identifiers. TCRdb itself ran the PCR reads through MiXCR, one entry per CDR3 protein. Here the sample spans 490,000 or so distinct CDR3 sequences, 8% to 11% being singletons. Material: PBMCs, obtained before TCRalphabeta/CD19-depleted stem cell transplant. The receptors shown here come from a child aged 2 to 15 with inherited bone marrow failure, due to receive a stem cell transplant.

This clonotype turned up a few times. The rearrangement uses TRBV5-6 and TRBJ2-1; 12 bases are shared with TRBD2. CDR3 length: 15 amino acids. J lost 7 bases, V lost 7 bases, and 9 bases had no gene match. Germline V gene sequence: CDR1 SGHDT, CDR2 YYEEEE. The DNA of the CDR3 is TGTGCCAGCGTCAAACTAGCGGGAGGATATAATGAGCAGTTCTTC. Translation: CASVKLAGGYNEQFF. Full variable domain (missing parts from reference TRBV5-6 and TRBJ2-1): DAGVTQSPTHLIKTRGQQVTLRCSPKSGHDTVSWYQQALGQGPQFIFQYYEEEERQRGNFPDRFSGHQFPNYSSELNVNALLLGDSALYLCASVKLAGGYNEQFFGPGTRLTVL.

In this sample, this clonotype turned up a few times. The CDR3, as DNA: TGTGCCAGCAGACCTACAGGCGTCGGCAAAAACATTCAGTACTTC. This sequence encodes CASRPTGVGKNIQYF. The rearrangement joins TRBV6-5 to TRBJ2-4; possible D gene TRBD1, 5 bases. The CDR3 contains 15 residues. The germline CDR1 and CDR2 sequences are MNHEY and SVGAGI. Trimming left V 6 bases short and J 3 bases short, with 15 bases between.

This clonotype was seen ten or more times. V gene TRBV5-1 combines with J gene TRBJ2-1; 12 nucleotides match TRBD2. V dropped 0 bases and J dropped 9; count of bases not matched to a gene: 7. The CDR3 consists of 16 residues. Germline CDR1 and CDR2: SGHRS and YFSETQ. This chain's CDR3 is CASSLEGLAGSGEQFF. Written as DNA, the CDR3 is TGCGCCAGCAGCTTGGAAGGACTAGCGGGGTCGGGTGAGCAGTTCTTC.

This clonotype has ten or more counts. CDR3 region: CSASRQGGNIQYF. DNA of the CDR3: TGCAGTGCTAGCCGACAGGGGGGAAACATTCAGTACTTC. The chain is built from TRBV20-1 and TRBJ2-4, with 9 positions matching TRBD1. Germline V lookup: CDR1 DFQATT, CDR2 SNEGSKA (reference sequence). The CDR3 consists of 13 residues. Trimming at V came to 3 bases and at J to 6 bases, leaving 3 bases not matched to a gene.

Ten or more counts support this clonotype. This chain connects TRBV29-1 to TRBJ2-2; 7 bases fit TRBD1. V was pared by 8 bases and J by 0 bases, with 6 bases of the junction left unmatched. Germline V lookup: CDR1 SQVTM, CDR2 ANQGSEA. The CDR3 is 14 amino acids. The CDR3 coding sequence is TGCAGCACCCGGACAGGCGCGAACACCGGGGAGCTGTTTTTT. Protein sequence: CSTRTGANTGELFF.

Many counts were recorded for this clonotype. The rearrangement joins TRBV13 to TRBJ2-7; 10 bases match TRBD2. V was pared by 6 bases and J by 2 bases, with 10 bases of the junction left unmatched. Germline V gene data show CDR1 as PRHDT and CDR2 as FYEKMQ (reference sequence). There are 16 residues in the CDR3. The CDR3 spells CASRRLAGGQPYEQYF. The CDR3 DNA follows: TGTGCCAGCAGACGCTTAGCGGGAGGCCAACCCTACGAGCAGTACTTC. Filled out from reference TRBV13 and TRBJ2-7, the complete variable domain reads AAGVIQSPRHLIKEKRETATLKCYPIPRHDTVYWYQQGPGQDPQFLISFYEKMQSDKGSIPDRFSAQQFSDYHSELNMSSLELGDSALYFCASRRLAGGQPYEQYFGPGTRLTVT.

This clonotype was observed many times. This rearrangement joins TRBV27 to TRBJ2-3, with D maybe TRBD2 (6 bases). CDR3 size: 14 residues. Trimming pared 0 bases from V and 6 bases from J, leaving 10 bases between. Germline-derived CDR1 and CDR2 are MNHEY and SMNVEV (reference sequence). CDR3 nucleotide sequence: TGTGCCAGCAGTTTATCACTAGCAGTCGATACGCAGTATTTT. Translated: CASSLSLAVDTQYF.